These 11 T cell receptor beta chains share one sample of origin, sequenced in a study of blood T cell repertoires in COVID-19 (dated by TCRdb to about 2020). The method was the immunoSEQ multiplex PCR assay. TCRdb's version of the immuneACCESS table is confined to in-frame rearrangements and falls short of the full clone set. An unresolved V gene accounts for under half of the shortfall where checked; the remainder is of unknown origin. The sample records around 100,000 clones, 80% to 90% of which are singletons. In total, the top ten clones hold 4.6% of the sample. The sample was peripheral blood. The receptors derive from a woman aged 45-65 years with acute or convalescent COVID-19.

The chain has TRBV19 and TRBJ1-2, with 10 bases aligning to TRBD1. Looked up from germline, CDR1 is LNHDA and CDR2 is SQIVND (reference sequence). The length of the CDR3 is 15 residues. Germline trimming cut 3 bases from V and 6 bases from J; bases unmatched to any gene: 7. The CDR3 nucleotides read TGTGCCAGTAGTATGCGGGACAGGGGCTCGAATGGCTACACCTTC. This translates into CASSMRDRGSNGYTF.

The chain links TRBV2 to TRBJ1-3; TRBD1 might be the D (5 bases). The CDR3 extends over 16 amino acids. Trimming shortened V by 8 bases and J by 0 bases, and 17 bases separated the two germline ends. CDR1 SNHLY and CDR2 FYNNEI come from the germline V gene. The CDR3 loop is CASRYGAPSSGNTIYF. The CDR3 region has the DNA TGTGCCAGCCGCTATGGGGCACCCAGCTCTGGAAACACCATATATTTT.

J is TRBJ1-1 and V is TRBV24-1; tentative D call: TRBD1 (6 bases). There are 12 residues in the CDR3. The V gene lost 4 bases and the J gene lost 9 bases, with 11 bases spanning the gap. CDR1 and CDR2 (germline): KGHDR, SFDVKD. CDR3 region: CATSDSWGQAFF. CDR3 coding DNA: TGTGCCACCAGTGACTCCTGGGGGCAAGCTTTCTTT.

The chain couples TRBV3-1 (or the pseudogene TRBV3-2) to TRBJ2-7; 9 nucleotides line up with TRBD2. The CDR3 consists of 18 residues. V lost 0 bases, J lost 3 bases, and 12 bases stayed unmatched. The germline gives CDR1 LGHDT, CDR2 YNNKEL (reference sequence). CDR3 DNA: TGTGCCAGCAGCCAAGACTTAATGTCTAGCGGGGCCTTCTACGAGCAGTACTTC. Residues: CASSQDLMSSGAFYEQYF.

The chain employs TRBV14 and TRBJ2-7; TRBD1 matches at 8 bases. V dropped 4 bases and J dropped 2; count of bases not matched to a gene: 1. Germline CDR1 SGHDN, CDR2 FVKESK. This CDR3 region has 13 residues. Written as DNA, the CDR3 is TGTGCCAGCAGCCGGGACAGGCCCTACGAGCAGTACTTC. Encoded protein: CASSRDRPYEQYF.

The chain has TRBV5-1 and TRBJ2-5, with D perhaps matching TRBD2 (6 bases). Trimming shortened V by 0 bases and J by 4 bases, and 19 bases separated the two germline ends. Germline loops: CDR1 SGHRS, CDR2 YFSETQ. The length of the CDR3 is 17 residues. This CDR3 reads CASSLGWSSDTAETQYF. CDR3 nucleotides: TGCGCCAGCAGCTTGGGGTGGTCTAGCGATACCGCAGAGACCCAGTACTTC.

V usage is TRBV6-5 and J usage is TRBJ1-2; 10 bases are shared with TRBD1. This CDR3 is 14 amino acids long. The germline gives CDR1 MNHEY, CDR2 SVGAGI. The V gene end was trimmed by 6 bases and the J gene end by 3 bases; junction bases not matched to a gene: 4. CDR3 sequence reads: CASRGGQGDYGYTF. The CDR3 DNA reads as TGTGCCAGCAGGGGCGGACAGGGGGACTATGGCTACACCTTC.

In its sample, this clone was seen once. The rearrangement uses TRBV28 and TRBJ2-3; tentatively, D is TRBD2 (5 bases). CDR3 length: 15 amino acids. The V gene lost 6 bases and the J gene lost 2 bases, with 15 bases spanning the gap. CDR1 and CDR2 (germline): MDHEN, SYDVKM. CDR3 in amino acids: CASSNMRENTDTQYF. DNA of the CDR3: TGTGCCAGCAGCAATATGAGGGAGAACACAGATACGCAGTATTTT.

The V gene is TRBV21-1, the J gene TRBJ1-3; TRBD1 was called by the table and not checked on the DNA. TRBV21-1 is a recognized pseudogene. The CDR3 runs to 18 residues. The CDR3 sequence: CASSKIIRGLGSGNTIYF. CDR3 sequence (DNA): TGTGCCAGCAGCAAAATCATAAGGGGGCTTGGCTCTGGAAACACCATATATTTT.

The rearrangement links TRBV3-1 (or the pseudogene TRBV3-2) to TRBJ1-6; D is undetermined. The ends were cut back, 3 bases at V and 11 bases at J, with 8 bases in the middle. The CDR3 totals 12 residues. The germline gives CDR1 LGHDT, CDR2 YNNKEL (reference sequence). DNA of the CDR3: TGTGCCAGCAGCCATGGTAGTGCACCCCTCCACTTT. This gives the protein CASSHGSAPLHF.

The chain combines TRBV6-2 or TRBV6-3 with TRBJ2-7; 7 nucleotides align to TRBD1. The CDR3 consists of 14 residues. CDR1 and CDR2 from the germline V gene are MNHEY and SVGEGT. After removal of 4 bases from V and 0 bases from J, the junction contained 3 bases not matched to a gene. CDR3 residues: CASSLTGFSYEQYF. The CDR3 bases are TGTGCCAGCAGTTTGACAGGGTTCTCCTACGAGCAGTACTTC.